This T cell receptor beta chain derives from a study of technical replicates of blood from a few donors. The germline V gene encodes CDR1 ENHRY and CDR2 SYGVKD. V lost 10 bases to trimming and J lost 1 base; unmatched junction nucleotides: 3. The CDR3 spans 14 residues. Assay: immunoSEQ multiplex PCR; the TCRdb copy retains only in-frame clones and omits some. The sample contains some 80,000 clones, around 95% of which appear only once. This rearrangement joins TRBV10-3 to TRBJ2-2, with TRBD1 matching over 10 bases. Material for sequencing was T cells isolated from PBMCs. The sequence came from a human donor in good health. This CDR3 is CATGQGKNTGELFF. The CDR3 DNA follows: TGTGCCACGGGACAGGGGAAGAACACCGGGGAGCTGTTTTTT.